Many counts were recorded for the clone carrying this T cell receptor beta chain. What it binds is unknown. This specimen belongs to a study of response to subunit inactivated influenza vaccine. Trimming shortened V by 1 base and J by 3 bases, and 1 base separated the two germline ends. The CDR3 totals 11 residues. CDR1 is SGHTA and CDR2 is FQGNSA in the germline V gene. TCRdb re-called the RT-PCR reads with MiXCR, one entry per CDR3 protein. The sample yields under 950,000 distinct CDR3 sequences, around 20% seen once. Broader study findings: Authors suggested each seasonal flu vaccination may recruit only limited numbers of new T cells.

The V call is TRBV7-2, the J call TRBJ2-7; no reliable D call. The sequence derives from a man aged 45-60 years who received an inactivated influenza vaccine. This sample comprised PBMCs from blood, obtained more than 4 days after vaccination. In DNA form, the CDR3 reads TGTGCCAGCAGCTTAGTCTACGAGCAGTACTTC. Translated: CASSLVYEQYF.